A selection of T cell receptor beta chains follows, all from one sample in a study of CD8 T cells in ankylosing spondylitis. TCRdb processed the 5' RACE reads anew with MiXCR; each CDR3 protein has one entry. This repertoire shows some 250,000 distinct CDR3 sequences, roughly a quarter found once; its top ten account for over 0.55%. Sample: blood, either unsorted or a sorted T cell fraction (not recorded which). These receptors were collected from a male donor with ankylosing spondylitis or in good health (not recorded which). Each CDR3 is given with its conserved first and last residue. D genes are given only for firm matches. For some rows the clone size is stated as once, few or many, or as a class when expanded; others skip it.

V	J	size	D	DNA	CDR3
TRBV20-1	TRBJ2-2	.	.	TGCAGTGTCGTTCAGGGGAACACCGGGGAGCTGTTTTTT	CSVVQGNTGELFF
TRBV6-1	TRBJ2-4	.	TRBD2	TGTGCCAGCAGCCGGGGGGGCCCAACCAAAAACATTCAGTACTTC	CASSRGGPTKNIQYF
TRBV6-1	TRBJ2-3	.	TRBD2	TGTGCCAGCAAGCGGGGGGCGGTAGGATATCAGTCAGATACGCAGTATTTT	CASKRGAVGYQSDTQYF
TRBV12-3/TRBV12-4	TRBJ1-2	few	TRBD1	TGTGCCAGCAGTCAACAGGGGTCATTCTATGGCTACACCTTC	CASSQQGSFYGYTF
TRBV4-2	TRBJ2-1	.	.	TGTGCCAGCAGCCAAGGAAGGGTTGGTGAGCAGTTCTTC	CASSQGRVGEQFF
TRBV5-1	TRBJ2-3	many	TRBD1	TGCGCCAGCAGCTTGGGATCGACAGGGCGTACAGATACGCAGTATTTT	CASSLGSTGRTDTQYF
TRBV11-2	TRBJ2-7	few	TRBD1	TGTGCCAGCAGCTCACGACAGGGGCACGAGCAGTACTTC	CASSSRQGHEQYF
TRBV12-3/TRBV12-4	TRBJ2-3	few	.	TGTGCCAGCCTCGTGGGAGATACGCAGTATTTT	CASLVGDTQYF
TRBV7-6	TRBJ2-3	.	.	TGTGCCAGCAGCTTAGGTCGGGTTGGGCAGAGCACAGATACGCAGTATTTT	CASSLGRVGQSTDTQYF
TRBV12-3/TRBV12-4	TRBJ2-1	few	TRBD2	TGTGCCAGCAGTTTCAAAACTAGCGGTGACAATGAGCAGTTCTTC	CASSFKTSGDNEQFF
TRBV7-9	TRBJ2-7	many	TRBD1	TGTGCCAGCAGCTCACAGGGGGCGCAGTACTTC	CASSSQGAQYF
TRBV15	TRBJ2-5	few	TRBD2	TGTGCCACCAGCAGGACTAGCGGGGGGCCTAATCAAGAGACCCAGTACTTC	CATSRTSGGPNQETQYF
TRBV19	TRBJ2-1	many	TRBD2	TGTGCCAGTAGCCCCTCGCTAGCGGGGGCGGGAGAGCAGTTCTTC	CASSPSLAGAGEQFF
TRBV29-1	TRBJ1-1	many	.	TGCAGCGTGGCGCAGGGGCGAAACACTGAAGCTTTCTTT	CSVAQGRNTEAFF
TRBV20-1	TRBJ1-6	.	TRBD1	TGCAGTGCTAGAGTAGGACAGGCGGTACCCCTCCACTTT	CSARVGQAVPLHF
TRBV5-6	TRBJ2-5	few	.	TGTGCCAGCAGCCCGCTGCGGGTGCAAGAGACCCAGTACTTC	CASSPLRVQETQYF
TRBV29-1	TRBJ2-3	.	.	TGCAGCGCTCCCCAGGGGGGGGTAGATACGCAGTATTTT	CSAPQGGVDTQYF
TRBV20-1	TRBJ1-4	.	TRBD1	TGCAGTGCTAGACGGACAGGGTCTTCTGAAAAACTGTTTTTT	CSARRTGSSEKLFF
TRBV5-5	TRBJ2-5	.	TRBD1	TGTGCCAGCAGCTTGAACAGGGAGTGGGCAGGGGGCCAAGAGACCCAGTACTTC	CASSLNREWAGGQETQYF
TRBV28	TRBJ2-7	many	TRBD1	TGTGCCAGCAGTTCCCACCGGGACAGAAAGGGGCAGTACTTC	CASSSHRDRKGQYF
TRBV7-9	TRBJ2-7	.	TRBD1	TGTGCCAGCAGCTCCGGACAGGGGGCTAACGAGCAGTACTTC	CASSSGQGANEQYF
TRBV5-5	TRBJ1-1	few	.	TGTGCCAGCAGCGAACAGGGAGGGAGCACTGAAGCTTTCTTT	CASSEQGGSTEAFF
TRBV20-1	TRBJ2-1	many	.	TGCAGTGCTCAGCATACCGGGTCCAGGAACAATGAGCAGTTCTTC	CSAQHTGSRNNEQFF
TRBV20-1	TRBJ1-1	.	.	TGCAGTGCTAGCCCCGGGGGGGTGAACACTGAAGCTTTCTTT	CSASPGGVNTEAFF
TRBV3-1	TRBJ2-5	few	.	TGTGCCAGCAGCCAATTCGGGGAGACCCAGTACTTC	CASSQFGETQYF
TRBV12-3/TRBV12-4	TRBJ2-7	.	TRBD1	TGTGCCAGCAGTCCAACATGGACAGGGCAAACCTACGAGCAGTACTTC	CASSPTWTGQTYEQYF
TRBV3-1	TRBJ1-6	.	TRBD1	TGTGCCAGCAGCCGGGACAGAGATTCACCCCTCCACTTT	CASSRDRDSPLHF
TRBV15	TRBJ2-3	many	TRBD2	TGTGCCACCAGCAGAGTCGCGACTAGCCAGGGAGGAGATACGCAGTATTTT	CATSRVATSQGGDTQYF
TRBV20-1	TRBJ2-3	few	TRBD2	TGCAGTGCTTCAAGCCAGAGCGGGGGGGCTACAGATACGCAGTATTTT	CSASSQSGGATDTQYF
TRBV25-1	TRBJ1-4	.	TRBD1	TGTGCCAGCAGTGGCGGACAGGGGGCTTTCGAAAAACTGTTTTTT	CASSGGQGAFEKLFF
TRBV10-3	TRBJ2-7	few	TRBD1	TGTGCCATCAAAAAGGGGGGGACAGGGACCTACGAGCAGTACTTC	CAIKKGGTGTYEQYF
TRBV6-5	TRBJ2-1	.	.	TGTGCCAGCAGTTCGTCTTTTCGAGCGGGCAACAATGAGCAGTTCTTC	CASSSSFRAGNNEQFF
TRBV12-3/TRBV12-4	TRBJ2-5	few	.	TGTGCCAGCAGTCGACGTCGTGCGGAGACCCAGTACTTC	CASSRRRAETQYF
TRBV20-1	TRBJ2-1	.	.	TGCAGTGAAGTGGACAGCTCCTACAATGAGCAGTTCTTC	CSEVDSSYNEQFF
TRBV20-1	TRBJ1-2	many	.	TGCAGTGCCACCCCCCGGGAGGGACTAGCTAACTATGGCTACACCTTC	CSATPREGLANYGYTF
TRBV12-3/TRBV12-4	TRBJ1-1	.	TRBD1	TGTGCCAGCACCGGACAGGGTCACACTGAAGCTTTCTTT	CASTGQGHTEAFF
TRBV6-4	TRBJ1-1	.	.	TGTGCCAGTAAGGCCCATCAGGCTTTCTTT	CASKAHQAFF
TRBV10-1	TRBJ2-3	.	.	TGCGCCAGCAGTGAGTCGTCGGTGGGCACAGATACGCAGTATTTT	CASSESSVGTDTQYF
TRBV9	TRBJ2-7	.	TRBD1	TGTGCCAGCAGCGCAGGACAGGGAGACGAGCAGTACTTC	CASSAGQGDEQYF
TRBV7-9	TRBJ2-2	.	.	TGTGCCAGCAGCTTAGGGCGGTCGAGCAACACCGGGGAGCTGTTTTTT	CASSLGRSSNTGELFF
TRBV25-1	TRBJ2-7	.	TRBD1	TGTGCCAGCAGTGGGTACGGGACAGGTCAGTACTTC	CASSGYGTGQYF
TRBV20-1	TRBJ1-6	few	.	TGCAGTGCTAGCATCCGCAAAGATAATTCACCCCTCCACTTT	CSASIRKDNSPLHF
TRBV20-1	TRBJ2-1	.	.	TGCAGTGCTAGTACGGGGTACAGCTCCTACAATGAGCAGTTCTTC	CSASTGYSSYNEQFF
TRBV12-3/TRBV12-4	TRBJ2-1	many	TRBD1	TGTGCCAGCAGTCCCGGACAGGGCAGCAATGAGCAGTTCTTC	CASSPGQGSNEQFF
TRBV20-1	TRBJ1-2	.	.	TGCAGTGCTAGTGTTACGTTCGAGGGCTACACCTTC	CSASVTFEGYTF
TRBV20-1	TRBJ1-1	few	.	TGCAGTGCTAGAAGGACCGTCGGCACTGAAGCTTTCTTT	CSARRTVGTEAFF